This T cell receptor (beta chain) came from a study of blood T cell repertoires in COVID-19. The wider study: PBMCs, B-cell-depleted T cells, or T cells were the source of the cDNA or gDNA that made up the material.

CDR3 size: 12 residues. Germline V gene data show CDR1 as MGHRA and CDR2 as YSYEKL. The V end was cut by 8 bases, the J end by 4 bases, with 11 bases between. Sequencing was performed with immunoSEQ multiplex PCR; in TCRdb, only in-frame clones are kept and a portion is missing. The sample includes about 320,000 clones, 86% of them seen just once. The chain combines TRBV4-1 with TRBJ1-1; D possibly corresponds to TRBD1 (6 bases). The receptor's source is a woman between 50 and 59 years old with acute or convalescent COVID-19. The source material was peripheral blood. CDR3 DNA sequence: TGCGCCAGCCTTTCCAGGGGCACTGAAGCTTTCTTT. Amino acids: CASLSRGTEAFF.